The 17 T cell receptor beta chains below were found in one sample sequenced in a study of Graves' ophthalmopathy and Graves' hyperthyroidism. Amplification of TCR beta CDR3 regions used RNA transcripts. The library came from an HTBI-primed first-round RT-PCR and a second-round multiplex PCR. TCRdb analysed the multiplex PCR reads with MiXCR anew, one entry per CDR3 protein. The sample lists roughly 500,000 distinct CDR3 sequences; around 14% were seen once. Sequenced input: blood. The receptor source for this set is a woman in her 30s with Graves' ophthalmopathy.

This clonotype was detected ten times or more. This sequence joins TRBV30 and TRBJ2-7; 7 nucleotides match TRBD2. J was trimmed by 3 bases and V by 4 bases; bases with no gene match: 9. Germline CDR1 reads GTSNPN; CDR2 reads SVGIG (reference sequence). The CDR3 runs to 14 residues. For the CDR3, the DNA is TGTGCCTGGAATTTAGAAGCGGGACGCTACGAGCAGTACTTC. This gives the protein CAWNLEAGRYEQYF.

Here the CDR3 DNA reads TGTGCCAGCAGAACCAGGGTCTATAATTCACCCCTCCACTTT. Translation gives CASRTRVYNSPLHF. J is TRBJ1-6 and V is TRBV12-3 or TRBV12-4; possibly TRBD1 for D (5 bases). CDR3 size: 14 residues. Trimming cost V 6 bases and J 3 bases, with 9 bases left between them.

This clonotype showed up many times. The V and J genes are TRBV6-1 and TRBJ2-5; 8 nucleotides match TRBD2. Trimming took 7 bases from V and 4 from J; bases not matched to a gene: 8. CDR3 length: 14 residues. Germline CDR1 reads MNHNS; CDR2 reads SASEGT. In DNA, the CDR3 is TGTGCCAGCATGACTAGCGTGGAGGGAGAGACCCAGTACTTC. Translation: CASMTSVEGETQYF.

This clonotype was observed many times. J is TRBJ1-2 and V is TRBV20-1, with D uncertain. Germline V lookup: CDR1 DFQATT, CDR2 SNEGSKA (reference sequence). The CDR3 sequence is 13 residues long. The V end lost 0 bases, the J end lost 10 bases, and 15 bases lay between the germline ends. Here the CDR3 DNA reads TGCAGTGCTAGAGATCAACGGCGAGGTCTCTACACCTTC. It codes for CSARDQRRGLYTF.

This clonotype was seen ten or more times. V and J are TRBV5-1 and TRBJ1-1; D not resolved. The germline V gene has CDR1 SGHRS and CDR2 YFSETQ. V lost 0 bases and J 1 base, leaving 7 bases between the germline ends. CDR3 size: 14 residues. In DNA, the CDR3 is TGCGCCAGCAGCTTGGGACACCCGAACACTGAAGCTTTCTTT. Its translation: CASSLGHPNTEAFF.

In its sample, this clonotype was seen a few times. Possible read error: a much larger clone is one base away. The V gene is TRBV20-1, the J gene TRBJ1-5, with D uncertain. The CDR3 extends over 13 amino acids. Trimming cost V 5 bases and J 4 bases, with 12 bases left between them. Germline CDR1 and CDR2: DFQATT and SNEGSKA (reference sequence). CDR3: CSASIGSNQPQHF. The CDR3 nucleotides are TGCAGTGCTTCTATTGGCTCTAATCAGCCCCAGCATTTT.

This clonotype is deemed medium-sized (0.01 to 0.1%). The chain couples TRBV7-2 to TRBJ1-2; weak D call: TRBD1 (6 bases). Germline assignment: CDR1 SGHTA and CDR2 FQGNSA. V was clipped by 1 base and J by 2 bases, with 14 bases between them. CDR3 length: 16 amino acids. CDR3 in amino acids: CASSLGPDSLNYGYTF. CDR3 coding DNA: TGTGCCAGCAGCTTAGGGCCGGACAGCCTGAACTATGGCTACACCTTC. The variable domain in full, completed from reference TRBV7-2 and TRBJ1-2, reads GAGVSQSPSNKVTEKGKDVELRCDPISGHTALYWYRQSLGQGLEFLIYFQGNSAPDKSGLPSDRFSAERTGGSVSTLTIQRTQQEDSAVYLCASSLGPDSLNYGYTFGSGTRLTVV.

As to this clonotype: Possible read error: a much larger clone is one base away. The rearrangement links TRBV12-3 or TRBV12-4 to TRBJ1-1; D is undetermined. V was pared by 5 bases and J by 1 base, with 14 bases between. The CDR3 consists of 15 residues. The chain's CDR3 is CASSPGPSPNTEAFF. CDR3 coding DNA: TGTGCCAGCAGTCCGGGCCCTTCCCCGAACACTGAAGCTTTCTTT.

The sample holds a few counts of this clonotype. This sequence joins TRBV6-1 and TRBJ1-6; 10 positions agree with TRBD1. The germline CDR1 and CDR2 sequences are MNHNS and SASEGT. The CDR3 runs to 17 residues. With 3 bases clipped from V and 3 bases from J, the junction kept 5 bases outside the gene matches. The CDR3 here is CASSDRDRGGYNSPLHF. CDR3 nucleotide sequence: TGTGCCAGCAGTGACCGGGACAGGGGCGGCTATAATTCACCCCTCCACTTT.

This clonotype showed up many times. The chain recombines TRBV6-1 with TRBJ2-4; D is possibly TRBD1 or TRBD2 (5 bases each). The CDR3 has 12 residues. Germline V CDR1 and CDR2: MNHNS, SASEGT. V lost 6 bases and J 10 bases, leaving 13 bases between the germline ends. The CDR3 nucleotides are TGTGCCAGCAGCCCTCGGGACCCAATTCAGTACTTC. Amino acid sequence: CASSPRDPIQYF.

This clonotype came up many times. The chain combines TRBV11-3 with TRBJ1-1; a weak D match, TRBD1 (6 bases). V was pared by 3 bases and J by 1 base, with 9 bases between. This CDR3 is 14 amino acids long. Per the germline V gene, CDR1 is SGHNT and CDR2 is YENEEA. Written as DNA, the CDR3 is TGTGCCAGCAGCTTTCGCAGGGGGAACACTGAAGCTTTCTTT. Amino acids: CASSFRRGNTEAFF.

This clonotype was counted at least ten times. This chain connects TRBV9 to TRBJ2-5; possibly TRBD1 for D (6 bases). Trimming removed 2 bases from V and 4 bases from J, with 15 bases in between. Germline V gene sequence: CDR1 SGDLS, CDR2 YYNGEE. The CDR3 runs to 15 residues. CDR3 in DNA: TGTGCCAGCAGCGTTGGGACAAGGGGCTCAGAGACCCAGTACTTC. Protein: CASSVGTRGSETQYF.

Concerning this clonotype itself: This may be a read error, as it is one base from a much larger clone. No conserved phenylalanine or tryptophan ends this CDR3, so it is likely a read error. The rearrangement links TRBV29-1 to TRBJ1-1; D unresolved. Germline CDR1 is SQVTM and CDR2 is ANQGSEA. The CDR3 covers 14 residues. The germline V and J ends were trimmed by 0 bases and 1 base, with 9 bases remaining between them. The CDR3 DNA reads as TGCAGCGTTGAAGACGTGCCGAAGAACACTGAAGCTTTCGTT. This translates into CSVEDVPKNTEAFV.

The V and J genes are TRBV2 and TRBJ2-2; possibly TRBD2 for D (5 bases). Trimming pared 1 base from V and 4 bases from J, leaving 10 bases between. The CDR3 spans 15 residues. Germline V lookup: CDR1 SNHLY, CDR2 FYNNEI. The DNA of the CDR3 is TGTGCCAGCAGTGAAGAAGCGGTTAGCACCGGGGAGCTGTTTTTT. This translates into CASSEEAVSTGELFF.

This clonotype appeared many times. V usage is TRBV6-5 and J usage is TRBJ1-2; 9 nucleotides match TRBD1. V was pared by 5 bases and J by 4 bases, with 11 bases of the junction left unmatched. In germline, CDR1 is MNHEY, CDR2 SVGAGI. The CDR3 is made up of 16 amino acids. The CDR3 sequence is CASSTPPGQGVYGYTF. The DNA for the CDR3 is TGTGCCAGCAGTACACCCCCGGGACAGGGAGTCTATGGCTACACCTTC.

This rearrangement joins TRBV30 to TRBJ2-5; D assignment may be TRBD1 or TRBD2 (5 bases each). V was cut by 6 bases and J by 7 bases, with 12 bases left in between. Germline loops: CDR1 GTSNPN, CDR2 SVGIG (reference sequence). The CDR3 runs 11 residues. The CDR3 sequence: CACDRRGTQYF. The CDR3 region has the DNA TGTGCCTGCGACAGACGGGGGACCCAGTACTTC.

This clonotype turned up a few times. As DNA, the CDR3 is TGCGCCAGCAGCCCAAATATCGGACAGGCGATCCGAATCTACGAGCAGTACTTC. Translating gives CASSPNIGQAIRIYEQYF. The chain is built from TRBV4-1 and TRBJ2-7; 7 bases map to TRBD1. Germline values: CDR1 MGHRA, CDR2 YSYEKL. V dropped 4 bases and J dropped 3; count of bases not matched to a gene: 18. There are 18 residues in the CDR3.